This record covers a single T cell receptor (beta chain). Its antigen is unknown. The germline CDR1 and CDR2 sequences are MDHEN and SYDVKM. There are 14 residues in the CDR3. The trim removed 7 bases at V and 6 bases at J, leaving 7 bases unmatched. Using immunoSEQ multiplex PCR, the repertoire was profiled, and TCRdb retains in-frame clones only, with some absent. The table shows some 1.4 million clones, with around 97% occurring only once. The data belong to a study of shared clonotypes between healthy human individuals. The overall study: Each donor had three CD4 naive, three CD4 memory, two CD8 naive and one CD8 memory plate. Findings and caveats of the study: Naive CD4 clonotypes overlapped across several donors at roughly 5%.

Adults of Caucasian background living in Nashville, Tennessee made up all donors. V is TRBV28 and J is TRBJ1-5, with 9 positions matching TRBD1. This clonotype originated in a man aged 30 to 45 in good health. Sequenced: naive CD4+ T cells sorted from blood. Indicated subset: CD45RA+ positively selected. CDR3 nucleotide sequence: TGTGCCAGCACCCCGGGACAGGGAGGTCAGCCCCAGCATTTT. This codes for CASTPGQGGQPQHF.